Described below is a single TCR beta chain sequence and its context. These data originate in a study of PD-1 blockade in classical Hodgkin lymphoma. This table comes from immunoSEQ multiplex PCR, and its TCRdb copy is limited to in-frame clones, with some not included. The data hold about 21,000 clones, with about four fifths observed a single time. Time point reported: newly diagnosed, previously untreated cHL patient sample. CD4+ T cells were purified from thawed PBMCs by negative selection. The TCR originated in a human donor with classical Hodgkin lymphoma. The sequenced sample was CD4+ T cells from blood.

The CDR3 nucleotides read TGCGCCAGCAGGGAACCGACAGGGGCGGCATACAATGAGCAGTTCTTC. As protein: CASREPTGAAYNEQFF. The chain employs TRBV10-2 and TRBJ2-1; TRBD1 aligns across 8 bases. The CDR3 consists of 16 residues. Looked up from germline, CDR1 is WSHSY and CDR2 is SAAADI. The ends lost 6 bases at V and 4 bases at J; junction bases unmatched: 11.